This TCR beta chain was observed in a study of chemoradiotherapy in HPV16-positive cancers. Study-wide results and caveats: Only two HPV16-positive patients supplied the functional HPV-specificity definition.

The CDR3 has 14 residues. The V gene lost 4 bases and the J gene lost 4 bases, with 12 bases spanning the gap. Germline V lookup: CDR1 LNHDA, CDR2 SQIVND (reference sequence). The method was immunoSEQ multiplex PCR; TCRdb's version includes in-frame clones alone and lacks a portion of them. This sample carries fewer than 8,000 clones, 80% to 90% of them seen once, and the ten largest clones take around 9%. As to this clone: Antigen unknown.

Sequencing used tumor tissue, obtained from a patient who underwent chemoradiotherapy. The chain carries TRBV19 and TRBJ2-3, with D perhaps matching TRBD2 (5 bases). The sequence came from a human donor with HPV-associated anogenital cancer. CDR3 protein: CASSKGLNSDTQYF. In DNA form, the CDR3 reads TGTGCCAGTAGTAAAGGACTTAACTCAGATACGCAGTATTTT.